The TCR beta chain under discussion was sequenced for a study of early T cells in non-severe SARS-CoV-2 infection. Germline V CDR1 and CDR2: MNHEY, SVGAGI. This CDR3 spans 13 amino acids. The V gene lost 0 bases and the J gene lost 5 bases, with 7 bases spanning the gap. Tagging with unique molecular identifiers was applied to individual cDNA molecules. TCRdb called the 5' RACE reads again in MiXCR, with one record for every CDR3 protein. This table holds roughly 86,000 distinct CDR3 sequences, more than 5% found once. The chain employs TRBV6-5 and TRBJ1-1, with D unclear. The TCR comes from an adult who was a healthcare worker with PCR-confirmed SARS-CoV-2 infection or an uninfected control (not recorded which). Sample: whole blood. In nucleotides, the CDR3 is TGTGCCAGCAGTTACTCCTGGTTGACTGAAGCTTTCTTT. Amino acid sequence: CASSYSWLTEAFF.